This T cell receptor beta chain was captured in a study of monozygotic twins with cystic fibrosis. Notes on the study in general: Monozygotic CF twins shared more identical nucleotide clonotypes than unrelated patients. V usage most resembled the co-twin in 13 of 16 pairs. In this small cohort, shared CDR3 numbers showed no association with age, concordance or disease severity.

The data were produced by immunoSEQ multiplex PCR, yet TCRdb's version contains in-frame clones alone and is incomplete. This sample has more than 30,000 clones, with approximately 97% found just once. On this clone itself: The antigen is undetermined.

Between the trimmed V and J ends, which lost 4 bases and 4 bases, there was a span of 5 bases. This CDR3 has 12 amino acids. Germline lookup yields CDR1 SGDLS and CDR2 YYNGEE. The source of this sequence is a girl aged 2 to 10 with cystic fibrosis. The sequenced material came from blood. The chain couples TRBV9 to TRBJ2-2; no definite D call. The CDR3 DNA sequence: TGTGCCAGCAGCCCTACCACCGGGGAGCTGTTTTTT. Amino acid sequence: CASSPTTGELFF.